A single sample gave rise to the 15 T cell receptor beta chains below, sequenced in a study of cytotoxic CD8 clonotypes in ibrutinib-treated CLL. The data were produced by immunoSEQ multiplex PCR, yet TCRdb's version contains in-frame clones alone and is incomplete. This table has 150,000 to 250,000 clones, around 72% appearing once. The sample in question was PBMCs, obtained after 24 months of ibrutinib treatment. The receptors originated from a human donor with chronic lymphocytic leukemia.

This clone was counted only a few times. The chain uses TRBV27 and TRBJ1-3, with 8 bases that match TRBD1. Germline CDR1 reads MNHEY; CDR2 reads SMNVEV (reference sequence). There are 16 residues in the CDR3. The V gene end was trimmed by 5 bases and the J gene end by 0 bases; junction bases not matched to a gene: 6. The CDR3 sequence is CASSKDRVGSGNTIYF. As DNA, the CDR3 is TGTGCCAGCAGTAAGGACAGGGTCGGCTCTGGAAACACCATATATTTT.

This chain joins TRBV7-6 and TRBJ2-7; D gene unclear. The CDR3 runs 11 residues. In germline, CDR1 is SGHVS, CDR2 FNYEAQ. V gave up 6 bases and J gave up 9 bases, with 12 bases separating them. The CDR3 sequence: CASSPAVAQYF. Written as DNA, the CDR3 is TGTGCCAGCAGTCCGGCGGTGGCGCAGTACTTC. Looking up the rest from reference TRBV7-6 and TRBJ2-7 gives the full variable domain: GAGVSQSPRYKVTKRGQDVALRCDPISGHVSLYWYRQALGQGPEFLTYFNYEAQQDKSGLPNDRFSAERPEGSISTLTIQRTEQRDSAMYRCASSPAVAQYFGPGTRLTVT.

This chain links TRBV7-6 with TRBJ2-7; D may be TRBD1 or TRBD2 (5 bases each). V was cut by 6 bases and J by 3 bases, with 18 bases left in between. Looked up from germline, CDR1 is SGHVS and CDR2 is FNYEAQ. The CDR3 length is 15 residues. The CDR3 loop reads CASSFLGDAVYEQYF. CDR3 coding DNA: TGTGCCAGCAGTTTCCTAGGGGACGCTGTCTACGAGCAGTACTTC.

The rearrangement links TRBV6-6 to TRBJ2-7, with 9 bases aligning to TRBD2. Unmatched junction bases numbered 3, after V lost 2 bases and J lost 7 bases. CDR1 and CDR2 (germline): MNHNY, SVGAGI (reference sequence). This CDR3 has 13 amino acids. This chain's CDR3 is CASSYQLAGEQYF. DNA of the CDR3: TGTGCCAGCAGTTACCAACTAGCGGGTGAGCAGTACTTC.

The J gene is TRBJ1-5, the V gene TRBV5-6, with D perhaps matching TRBD1 (6 bases). CDR1 and CDR2 from the germline V gene are SGHDT and YYEEEE. V shed 4 bases and J shed 2 bases, with 19 bases lying between them. The CDR3 runs 17 residues. The CDR3 DNA reads TGTGCCAGCAGCACCGGATCGTACAGGGATGGCAATCAGCCCCAGCATTTT. Translated, it gives CASSTGSYRDGNQPQHF.

The chain's CDR3 is CASRGAVNTEAFF. The CDR3 DNA reads as TGCGCCAGCAGGGGGGCCGTGAACACTGAAGCTTTCTTT. The chain is built from TRBV5-1 and TRBJ1-1; D may be TRBD1 (6 bases). The CDR3 spans 13 residues. Trimming shortened V by 5 bases and J by 0 bases, and 8 bases separated the two germline ends. The germline V gene has CDR1 SGHRS and CDR2 YFSETQ.

This rearrangement joins TRBV13 to TRBJ2-7; 7 positions agree with TRBD2. Germline CDR1 reads PRHDT; CDR2 reads FYEKMQ (reference sequence). This CDR3 comprises 16 residues. The trim removed 0 bases at V and 2 bases at J, leaving 7 bases unmatched. The CDR3 DNA follows: TGTGCCAGCAGCTTAGGCCGGGCGGGAGCACCCTACGAGCAGTACTTC. Amino acids: CASSLGRAGAPYEQYF.

The J gene is TRBJ2-7, the V gene TRBV7-8; no clear D gene. The germline gives CDR1 SGHVS, CDR2 FQNEAQ. This CDR3 has 14 residues. The germline V and J ends were trimmed by 5 bases and 5 bases, with 16 bases remaining between them. The CDR3 here is CASSVEGLLHEQYF. The DNA of the CDR3 is TGTGCCAGCAGCGTAGAAGGGTTATTACACGAGCAGTACTTC. The whole variable domain, filled in from reference TRBV7-8 and TRBJ2-7, reads GAGVSQSPRYKVAKRGQDVALRCDPISGHVSLFWYQQALGQGPEFLTYFQNEAQLDKSGLPSDRFFAERPEGSVSTLKIQRTQQEDSAVYLCASSVEGLLHEQYFGPGTRLTVT.

The chain links TRBV7-9 to TRBJ2-7; D gene unclear. Germline assignment: CDR1 SEHNR and CDR2 FQNEAQ (reference sequence). Trimming shortened V by 1 base and J by 6 bases, and 22 bases separated the two germline ends. CDR3 length: 17 amino acids. This CDR3 reads CASSLGEPVRLGGEQYF. The CDR3 DNA reads as TGTGCCAGCAGCTTAGGCGAACCGGTCAGGTTGGGCGGCGAGCAGTACTTC.

This clone has a handful of counts. The V and J genes are TRBV29-1 and TRBJ2-2; D is ambiguous. Looked up from germline, CDR1 is SQVTM and CDR2 is ANQGSEA. Trimming shortened V by 8 bases and J by 6 bases, and 13 bases separated the two germline ends. This CDR3 is 12 amino acids long. The CDR3 bases are TGCAGCTCCTTTACCGGTGCCGGGGAGCTGTTTTTT. Amino acid sequence: CSSFTGAGELFF.

The chain employs TRBV9 and TRBJ2-5; the D is unclear. V lost 0 bases and J lost 1, with 16 bases in between. The CDR3 loop spans 17 amino acids. CDR1 and CDR2 from the germline V gene are SGDLS and YYNGEE. The CDR3 DNA reads as TGTGCCAGCAGCGTAGTAGTAGGAGCAGGACCCCAAGAGACCCAGTACTTC. Translating it yields CASSVVVGAGPQETQYF. Full variable domain (remainder filled in from reference TRBV9 and TRBJ2-5): DSGVTQTPKHLITATGQRVTLRCSPRSGDLSVYWYQQSLDQGLQFLIQYYNGEERAKGNILERFSAQQFPDLHSELNLSSLELGDSALYFCASSVVVGAGPQETQYFGPGTRLLVL.

This clone has just a few counts. This chain uses TRBV27 with TRBJ2-5; TRBD1 agrees at 8 bases. This CDR3 is 16 amino acids long. Germline CDR1 is MNHEY and CDR2 is SMNVEV (reference sequence). The trim removed 6 bases at V and 4 bases at J, leaving 13 bases unmatched. CDR3 bases: TGTGCCAGCAGGCGGCAACCAGGGGGCTATGTAGAGACCCAGTACTTC. Translated: CASRRQPGGYVETQYF.

This rearrangement joins TRBV2 to TRBJ1-1; D is unresolved. The V end was cut by 7 bases, the J end by 2 bases, with 17 bases between. Germline CDR1 reads SNHLY; CDR2 reads FYNNEI. This CDR3 region has 15 residues. CDR3 protein: CASNFGVGVNTEAFF. In DNA form, the CDR3 reads TGTGCCAGCAACTTCGGGGTGGGTGTTAACACTGAAGCTTTCTTT.

The J gene is TRBJ2-7, the V gene TRBV6-1, with a tentative D call TRBD1 (6 bases). The germline V gene encodes CDR1 MNHNS and CDR2 SASEGT. V gave up 3 bases and J gave up 2 bases, with 11 bases separating them. The CDR3 is 14 amino acids. The chain's CDR3 is CASSDTGSAYEQYF. CDR3 bases: TGTGCCAGCAGTGATACAGGGTCCGCCTACGAGCAGTACTTC.

This chain links TRBV28 with TRBJ1-4, with D uncertain. The V and J ends lost 2 bases and 8 bases respectively, with 24 bases between them. Germline CDR1 and CDR2: MDHEN and SYDVKM. This CDR3 spans 18 amino acids. The CDR3 sequence: CASSLPGWGSGYSEKLFF. The CDR3 DNA is TGTGCCAGCAGTTTACCTGGTTGGGGATCGGGATATTCGGAAAAACTGTTTTTT.